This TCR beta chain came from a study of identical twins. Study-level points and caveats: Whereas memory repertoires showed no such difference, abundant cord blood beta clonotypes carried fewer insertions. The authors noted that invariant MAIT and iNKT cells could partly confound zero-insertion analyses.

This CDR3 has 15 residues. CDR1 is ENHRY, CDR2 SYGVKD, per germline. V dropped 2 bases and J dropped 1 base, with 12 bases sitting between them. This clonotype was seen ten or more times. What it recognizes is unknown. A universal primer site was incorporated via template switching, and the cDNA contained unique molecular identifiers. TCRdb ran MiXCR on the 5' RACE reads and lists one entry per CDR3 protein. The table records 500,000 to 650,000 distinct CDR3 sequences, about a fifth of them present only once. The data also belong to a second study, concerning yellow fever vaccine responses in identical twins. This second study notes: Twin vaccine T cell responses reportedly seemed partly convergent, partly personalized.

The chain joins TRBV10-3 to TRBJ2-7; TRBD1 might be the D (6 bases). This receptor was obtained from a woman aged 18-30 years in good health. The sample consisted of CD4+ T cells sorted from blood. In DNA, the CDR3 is TGTGCCATCAGTGAGCAGGGGACAACTTCCTACGAGCAGTACTTC. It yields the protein CAISEQGTTSYEQYF.